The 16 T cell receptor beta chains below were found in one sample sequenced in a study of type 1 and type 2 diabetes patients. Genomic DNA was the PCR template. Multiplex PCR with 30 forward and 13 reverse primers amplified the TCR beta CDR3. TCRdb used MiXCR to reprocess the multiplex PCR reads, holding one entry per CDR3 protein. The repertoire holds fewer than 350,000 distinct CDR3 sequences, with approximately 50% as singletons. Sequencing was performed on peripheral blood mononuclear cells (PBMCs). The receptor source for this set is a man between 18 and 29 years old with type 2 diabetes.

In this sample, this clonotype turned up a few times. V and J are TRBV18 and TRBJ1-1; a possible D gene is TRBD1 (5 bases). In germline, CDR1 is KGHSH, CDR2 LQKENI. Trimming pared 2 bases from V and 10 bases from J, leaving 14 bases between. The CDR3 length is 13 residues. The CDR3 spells CASSPSGGGTAFF. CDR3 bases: TGTGCCAGCTCACCAAGTGGAGGAGGGACAGCTTTCTTT.

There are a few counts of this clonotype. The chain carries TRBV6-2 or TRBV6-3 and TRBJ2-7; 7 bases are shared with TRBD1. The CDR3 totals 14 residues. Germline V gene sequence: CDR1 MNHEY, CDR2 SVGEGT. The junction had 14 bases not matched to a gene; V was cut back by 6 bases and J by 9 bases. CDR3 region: CASSPTNRQGRQYF. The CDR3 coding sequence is TGTGCCAGCAGCCCCACCAACCGACAGGGCAGGCAGTACTTC.

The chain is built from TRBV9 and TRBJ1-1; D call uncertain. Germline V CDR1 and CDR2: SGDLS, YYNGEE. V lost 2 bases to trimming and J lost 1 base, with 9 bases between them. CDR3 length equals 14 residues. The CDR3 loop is CASSVRSRNTEAFF. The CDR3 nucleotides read TGTGCCAGCAGCGTCCGAAGCAGGAACACTGAAGCTTTCTTT. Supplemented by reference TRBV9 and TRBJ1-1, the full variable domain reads DSGVTQTPKHLITATGQRVTLRCSPRSGDLSVYWYQQSLDQGLQFLIQYYNGEERAKGNILERFSAQQFPDLHSELNLSSLELGDSALYFCASSVRSRNTEAFFGQGTRLTVV.

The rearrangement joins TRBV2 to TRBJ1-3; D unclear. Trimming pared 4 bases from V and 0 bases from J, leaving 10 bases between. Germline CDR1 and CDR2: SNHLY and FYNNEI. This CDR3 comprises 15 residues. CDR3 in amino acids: CASSGRVASGNTIYF. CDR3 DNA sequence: TGTGCCAGCAGTGGGAGGGTAGCCTCTGGAAACACCATATATTTT.

The chain's CDR3 is CASSSSGLNTEAFF. As DNA, the CDR3 is TGTGCCAGCAGTTCGTCGGGGCTGAACACTGAAGCTTTCTTT. The V call is TRBV28, the J call TRBJ1-1; possible D gene TRBD1, 5 bases. The germline V gene encodes CDR1 MDHEN and CDR2 SYDVKM. Trimming shortened V by 4 bases and J by 0 bases, and 9 bases separated the two germline ends. CDR3 length: 14 amino acids.

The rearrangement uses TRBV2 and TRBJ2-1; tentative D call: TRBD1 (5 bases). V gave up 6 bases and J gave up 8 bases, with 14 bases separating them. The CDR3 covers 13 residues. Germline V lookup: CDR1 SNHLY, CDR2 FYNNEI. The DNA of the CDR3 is TGTGCCAGCAGGGACACAATACTGGATGAGCAGTTCTTC. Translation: CASRDTILDEQFF.

The CDR3 spells CASSLGQNNEQFF. CDR3 nucleotides: TGTGCCAGCAGCTTGGGACAGAACAATGAGCAGTTCTTC. The rearrangement joins TRBV7-9 to TRBJ2-1; 7 bases align to TRBD1. The CDR3 contains 13 residues. Germline values: CDR1 SEHNR, CDR2 FQNEAQ (reference sequence). V was clipped by 3 bases and J by 5 bases; unmatched bases: 1.

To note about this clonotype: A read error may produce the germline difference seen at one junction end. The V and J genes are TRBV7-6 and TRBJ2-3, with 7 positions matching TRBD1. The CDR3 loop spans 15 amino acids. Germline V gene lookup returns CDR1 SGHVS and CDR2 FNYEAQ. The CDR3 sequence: CASSSGQSYTDTQYF. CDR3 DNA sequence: TGTGCCAGTAGCTCGGGACAGAGTTACACAGATACGCAGTATTTT.

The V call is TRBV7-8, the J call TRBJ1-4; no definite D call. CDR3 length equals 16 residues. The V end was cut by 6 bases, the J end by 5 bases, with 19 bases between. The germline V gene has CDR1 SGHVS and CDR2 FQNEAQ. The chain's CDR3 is CASSLPWALFNEKLFF. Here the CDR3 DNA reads TGTGCCAGCAGTCTCCCCTGGGCTCTCTTCAATGAAAAACTGTTTTTT.

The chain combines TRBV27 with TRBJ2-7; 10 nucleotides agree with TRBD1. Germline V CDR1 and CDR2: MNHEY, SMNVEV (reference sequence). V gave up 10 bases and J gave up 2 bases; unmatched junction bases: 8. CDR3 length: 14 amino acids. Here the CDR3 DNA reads TGTGCCACCGGCCCCGGGACAGGGGCCTACGAGCAGTACTTC. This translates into CATGPGTGAYEQYF.

CDR3 in amino acids: CASSIGLTYNSPLHF. The CDR3 DNA follows: TGTGCCAGTAGTATAGGTCTAACCTATAATTCACCCCTCCACTTT. V gene TRBV19 combines with J gene TRBJ1-6, with D unresolved. Trimming removed 1 base at V and 2 bases at J, with 6 bases between. This CDR3 comprises 15 residues. Germline V gene lookup returns CDR1 LNHDA and CDR2 SQIVND (reference sequence).

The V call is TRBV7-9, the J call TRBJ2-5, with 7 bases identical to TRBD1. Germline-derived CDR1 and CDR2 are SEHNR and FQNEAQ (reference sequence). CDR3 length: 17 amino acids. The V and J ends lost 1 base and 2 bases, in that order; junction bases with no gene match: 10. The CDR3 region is CASSLVPGQELQETQYF. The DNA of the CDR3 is TGTGCCAGCAGCTTAGTCCCCGGACAGGAATTACAAGAGACCCAGTACTTC. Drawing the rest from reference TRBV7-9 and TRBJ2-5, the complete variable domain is DTGVSQNPRHKITKRGQNVTFRCDPISEHNRLYWYRQTLGQGPEFLTYFQNEAQLEKSRLLSDRFSAERPKGSFSTLEIQRTEQGDSAMYLCASSLVPGQELQETQYFGPGTRLLVL.

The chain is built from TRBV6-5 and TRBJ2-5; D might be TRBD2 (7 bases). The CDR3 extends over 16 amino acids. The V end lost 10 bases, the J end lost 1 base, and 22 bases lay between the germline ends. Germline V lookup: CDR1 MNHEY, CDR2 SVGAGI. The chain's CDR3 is CATSGGGLKFQETQYF. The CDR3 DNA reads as TGTGCCACAAGTGGGGGGGGGCTAAAATTCCAAGAGACCCAGTACTTC.

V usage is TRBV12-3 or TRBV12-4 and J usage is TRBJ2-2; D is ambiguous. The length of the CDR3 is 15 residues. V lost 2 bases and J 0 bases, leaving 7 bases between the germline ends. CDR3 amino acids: CASSLRQSNTGELFF. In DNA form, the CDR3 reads TGTGCCAGCAGTTTAAGGCAATCGAACACCGGGGAGCTGTTTTTT.

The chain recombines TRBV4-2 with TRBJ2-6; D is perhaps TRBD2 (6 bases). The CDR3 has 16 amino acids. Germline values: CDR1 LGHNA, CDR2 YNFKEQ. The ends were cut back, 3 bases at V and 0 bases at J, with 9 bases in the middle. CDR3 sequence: CASSHGGVSGANVLTF. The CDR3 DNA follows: TGTGCCAGCAGCCACGGAGGGGTCTCTGGGGCCAACGTCCTGACTTTC.

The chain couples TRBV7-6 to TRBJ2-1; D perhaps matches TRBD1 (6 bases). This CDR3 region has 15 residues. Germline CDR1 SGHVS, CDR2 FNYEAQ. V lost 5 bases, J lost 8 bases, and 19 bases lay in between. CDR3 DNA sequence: TGTGCCAGCAGCACAGGGCTAGTTTTTAGCGATGAGCAGTTCTTC. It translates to CASSTGLVFSDEQFF.